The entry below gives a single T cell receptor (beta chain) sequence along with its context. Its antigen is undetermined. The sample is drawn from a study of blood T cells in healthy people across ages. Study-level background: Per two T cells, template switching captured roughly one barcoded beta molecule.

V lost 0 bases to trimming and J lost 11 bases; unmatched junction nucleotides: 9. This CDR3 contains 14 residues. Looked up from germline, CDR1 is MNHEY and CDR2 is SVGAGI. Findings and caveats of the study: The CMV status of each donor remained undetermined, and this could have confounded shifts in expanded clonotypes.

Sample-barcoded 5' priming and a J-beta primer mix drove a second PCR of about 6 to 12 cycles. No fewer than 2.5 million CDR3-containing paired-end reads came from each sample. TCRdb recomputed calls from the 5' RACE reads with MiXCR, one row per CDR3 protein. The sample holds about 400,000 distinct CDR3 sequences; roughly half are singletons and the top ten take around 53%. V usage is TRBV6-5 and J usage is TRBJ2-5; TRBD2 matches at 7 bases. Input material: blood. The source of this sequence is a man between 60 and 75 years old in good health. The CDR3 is CASSYSGTTAEQYF. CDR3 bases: TGTGCCAGCAGTTACTCCGGGACTACGGCTGAGCAGTACTTC.